This record looks at one TCR beta chain sequence and its context. This record belongs to a study of T cells after somatic rescue of genetic block. Losses at the gene ends were 1 base for V and 3 bases for J; bases not matched to a gene: 13. The germline CDR1 and CDR2 sequences are LGHNA and YSLEER. This CDR3 is 20 amino acids long. The protocol was immunoSEQ multiplex PCR, while the TCRdb copy is restricted to in-frame clones and leaves out a portion. The repertoire includes approximately 71,000 clones, about nine tenths of them detected once, and around 3% sits in the top ten. This sequence originates from a man in his forties or fifties. The chain uses TRBV4-3 and TRBJ2-3, with 13 nucleotides matching TRBD2. The source material was peripheral blood mononuclear cells (PBMCs). CDR3 sequence reads: CASSQGPGLAGLRGTDTQYF. The CDR3 DNA reads as TGCGCCAGCAGCCAAGGACCGGGACTAGCGGGACTGAGAGGGACAGATACGCAGTATTTT.